The present T cell receptor (beta chain) was sequenced within a study of Tregs in tolerant kidney transplant recipients. Broader study findings: Tolerant patients' donor-specific Tregs expanded beyond overall Tregs, suggesting antigen-driven growth.

As to this clone: As yet, its antigen is unknown.

Sequenced by immunoSEQ multiplex PCR; TCRdb stores in-frame clones only, minus some. The table lists tens of thousands of clones, approximately 90% of them singletons, with 0.34% in the top ten. This TCR was recovered from a human donor who received a combined kidney and bone marrow transplant. The specimen comprised Tregs from blood, sampled before the transplant.

The CDR3 sequence is CASSENSGNTIYF. The CDR3 nucleotides are TGTGCCAGCAGTGAAAACTCTGGAAACACCATATATTTT. The gene calls are TRBV6-1 and TRBJ1-3, with unresolved D. V lost 2 bases to trimming and J lost 0 bases, with 2 bases between them. Germline V CDR1 and CDR2: MNHNS, SASEGT. The CDR3 contains 13 residues.